The 6 T cell receptor beta chains given below trace back to one sample, sequenced in a study of blood T cell repertoires in COVID-19. Using immunoSEQ multiplex PCR, the repertoire was profiled, and TCRdb retains in-frame clones only, with some absent. The sample carries around 95,000 clones, about 85% recorded once. The specimen was peripheral blood. The receptor source for this set is a human donor in a cohort sampled during active COVID-19.

The chain links TRBV25-1 to TRBJ2-3; possible D gene TRBD1, 5 bases. Germline values: CDR1 MGHDK, CDR2 SYGVNS. Trimming removed 1 base at V and 0 bases at J, with 8 bases between. There are 15 residues in the CDR3. CDR3 sequence: CASSESRASTDTQYF. The DNA for the CDR3 is TGTGCCAGCAGTGAATCCAGGGCTAGCACAGATACGCAGTATTTT.

J is TRBJ1-1 and V is TRBV7-2, with D possibly being TRBD1 (5 bases). Per germline, CDR1 SGHTA and CDR2 FQGNSA. CDR3 size: 14 residues. Between the trimmed V and J ends, which lost 5 bases and 5 bases, there was a span of 15 bases. CDR3 residues: CASSLGRGRTEAFF. In DNA, the CDR3 is TGTGCCAGCAGCCTCGGACGGGGGAGGACTGAAGCTTTCTTT.

This chain uses TRBV20-1 with TRBJ1-2; a weak D match, TRBD1 (5 bases). The CDR3 has 12 amino acids. Trimming cost V 3 bases and J 8 bases, with 13 bases left between them. Germline V lookup: CDR1 DFQATT, CDR2 SNEGSKA (reference sequence). CDR3 in DNA: TGCAGTGCTAGTAGTCCAGGGAGGGGCTACACCTTC. Its protein product is CSASSPGRGYTF.

The genes are TRBV7-2 and TRBJ1-1; no definite D call. The germline V gene has CDR1 SGHTA and CDR2 FQGNSA. Trimming took 3 bases from V and 11 from J, leaving 16 bases between them. CDR3 length equals 13 residues. Here the CDR3 reads CASSFGPGSRAFF. The CDR3 coding sequence is TGTGCCAGCAGCTTCGGACCGGGGAGTAGGGCTTTCTTT. Full variable domain (rest looked up from reference TRBV7-2 and TRBJ1-1): GAGVSQSPSNKVTEKGKDVELRCDPISGHTALYWYRQSLGQGLEFLIYFQGNSAPDKSGLPSDRFSAERTGGSVSTLTIQRTQQEDSAVYLCASSFGPGSRAFFGQGTRLTVV.

The chain joins TRBV7-2 to TRBJ1-1; possibly TRBD1 for D (5 bases). Germline values: CDR1 SGHTA, CDR2 FQGNSA. The CDR3 loop spans 15 amino acids. Trimming removed 5 bases from V and 1 base from J, with 14 bases in between. As DNA, the CDR3 is TGTGCCAGCAGCCCTCTTGGGAGGGGGAACACTGAAGCTTTCTTT. Its translation: CASSPLGRGNTEAFF.

V is TRBV10-1 and J is TRBJ2-3; 9 bases agree with TRBD2. Germline lookup yields CDR1 WNHNN and CDR2 SYGVQD (reference sequence). The junction had 6 bases not matched to a gene; V was cut back by 2 bases and J by 0 bases. This CDR3 is built from 17 residues. The CDR3, as DNA: TGCGCCAGCAGTGAGGGAGTAGCGGGGGATAGCACAGATACGCAGTATTTT. Protein sequence: CASSEGVAGDSTDTQYF.